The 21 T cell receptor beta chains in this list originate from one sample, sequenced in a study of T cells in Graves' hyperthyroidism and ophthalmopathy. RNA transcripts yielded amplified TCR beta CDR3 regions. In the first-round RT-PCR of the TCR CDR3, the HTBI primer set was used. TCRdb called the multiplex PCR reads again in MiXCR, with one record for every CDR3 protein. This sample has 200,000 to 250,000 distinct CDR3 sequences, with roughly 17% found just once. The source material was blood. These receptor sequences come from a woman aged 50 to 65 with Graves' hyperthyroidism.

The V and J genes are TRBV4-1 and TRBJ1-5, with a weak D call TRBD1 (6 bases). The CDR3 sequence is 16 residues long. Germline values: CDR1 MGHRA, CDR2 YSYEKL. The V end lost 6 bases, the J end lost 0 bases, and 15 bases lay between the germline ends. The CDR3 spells CASRLGAGYSNQPQHF. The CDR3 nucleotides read TGCGCCAGCAGGTTGGGGGCGGGGTATAGCAATCAGCCCCAGCATTTT.

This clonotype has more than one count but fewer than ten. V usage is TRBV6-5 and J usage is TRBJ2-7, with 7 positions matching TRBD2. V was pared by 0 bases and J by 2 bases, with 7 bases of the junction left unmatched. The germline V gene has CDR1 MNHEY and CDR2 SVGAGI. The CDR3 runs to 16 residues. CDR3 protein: CASSYSRDYYPYEQYF. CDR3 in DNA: TGTGCCAGCAGTTACTCGAGGGACTACTATCCCTACGAGCAGTACTTC.

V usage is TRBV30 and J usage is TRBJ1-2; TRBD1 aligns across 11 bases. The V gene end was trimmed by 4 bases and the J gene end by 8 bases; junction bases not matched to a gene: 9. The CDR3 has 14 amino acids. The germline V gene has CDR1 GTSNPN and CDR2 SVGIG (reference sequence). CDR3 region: CAWNEDRGLRGYTF. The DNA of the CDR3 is TGTGCCTGGAATGAGGACAGGGGGCTACGGGGCTACACCTTC.

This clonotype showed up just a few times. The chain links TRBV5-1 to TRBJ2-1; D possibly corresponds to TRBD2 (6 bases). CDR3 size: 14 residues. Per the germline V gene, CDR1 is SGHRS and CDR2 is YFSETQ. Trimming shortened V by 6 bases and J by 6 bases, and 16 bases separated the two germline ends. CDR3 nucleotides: TGCGCCAGCAACTCGGGACTCGGATTCAATGAGCAGTTCTTC. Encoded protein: CASNSGLGFNEQFF.

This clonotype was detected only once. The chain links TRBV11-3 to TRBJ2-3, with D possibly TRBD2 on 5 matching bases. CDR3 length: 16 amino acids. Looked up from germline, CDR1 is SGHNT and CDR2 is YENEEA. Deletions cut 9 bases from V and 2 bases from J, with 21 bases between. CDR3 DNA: TGTGCCAGTAGTACCCTATGGGGAGAAAACACAGATACGCAGTATTTT. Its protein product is CASSTLWGENTDTQYF.

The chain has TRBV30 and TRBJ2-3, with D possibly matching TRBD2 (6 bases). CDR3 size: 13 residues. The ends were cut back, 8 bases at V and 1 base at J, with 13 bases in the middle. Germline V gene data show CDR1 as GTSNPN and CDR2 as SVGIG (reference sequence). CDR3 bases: TGTGCCCTGGCGGGGTATGGCACAGATACGCAGTATTTT. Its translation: CALAGYGTDTQYF. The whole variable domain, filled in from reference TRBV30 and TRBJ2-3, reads SQTIHQWPATLVQPVGSPLSLECTVEGTSNPNLYWYRQAAGRGLQLLFYSVGIGQISSEVPQNLSASRPQDRQFILSSKKLLLSDSGFYLCALAGYGTDTQYFGPGTRLTVL.

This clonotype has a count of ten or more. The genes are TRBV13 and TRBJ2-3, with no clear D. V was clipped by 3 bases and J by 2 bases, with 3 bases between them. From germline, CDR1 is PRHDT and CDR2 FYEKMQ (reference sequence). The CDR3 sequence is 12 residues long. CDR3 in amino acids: CASSFPTDTQYF. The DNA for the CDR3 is TGTGCCAGCAGCTTTCCCACAGATACGCAGTATTTT.

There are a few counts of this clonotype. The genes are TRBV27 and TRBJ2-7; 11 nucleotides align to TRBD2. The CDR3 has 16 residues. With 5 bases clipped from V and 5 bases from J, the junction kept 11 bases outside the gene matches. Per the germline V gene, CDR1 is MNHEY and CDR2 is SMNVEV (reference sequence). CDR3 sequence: CASSPNRAGLADEQYF. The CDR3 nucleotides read TGTGCCAGCAGTCCCAATCGCGCGGGACTAGCGGACGAGCAGTACTTC.

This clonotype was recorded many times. CDR3: CASSFTGTYRGPLHF. DNA for the CDR3: TGTGCCAGCAGTTTTACAGGAACATATAGGGGACCCCTCCACTTT. The chain employs TRBV27 and TRBJ1-6; possibly TRBD1 for D (5 bases). The CDR3 extends over 15 amino acids. Trimming stripped 3 bases from V and 12 bases from J, with 18 bases between. Germline CDR1 MNHEY, CDR2 SMNVEV (reference sequence).

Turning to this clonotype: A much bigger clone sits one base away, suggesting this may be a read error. This CDR3 reads CASSLLDRGGEQYF. The CDR3 DNA sequence: TGCGCCAGCAGCTTACTAGACAGGGGGGGCGAGCAGTACTTC. The chain has TRBV5-1 and TRBJ2-7, with TRBD1 matching 9 bases. This CDR3 spans 14 amino acids. V lost 2 bases and J lost 6; bases outside the gene matches: 6. Germline assignment: CDR1 SGHRS and CDR2 YFSETQ.

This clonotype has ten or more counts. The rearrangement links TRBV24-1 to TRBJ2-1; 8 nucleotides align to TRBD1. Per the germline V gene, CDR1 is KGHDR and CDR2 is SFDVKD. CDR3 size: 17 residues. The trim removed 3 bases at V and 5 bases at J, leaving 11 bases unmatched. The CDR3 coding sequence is TGTGCCACCAGTGATACCCTCGGCAGGGGGCTCGACAATGAGCAGTTCTTC. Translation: CATSDTLGRGLDNEQFF.

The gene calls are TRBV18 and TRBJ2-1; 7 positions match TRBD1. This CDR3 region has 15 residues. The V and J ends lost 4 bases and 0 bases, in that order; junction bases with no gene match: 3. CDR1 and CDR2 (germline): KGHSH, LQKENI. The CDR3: CASSLGTASYNEQFF. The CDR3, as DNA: TGTGCCAGCTCACTGGGGACAGCCTCCTACAATGAGCAGTTCTTC. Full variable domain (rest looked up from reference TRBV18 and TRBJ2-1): NAGVMQNPRHLVRRRGQEARLRCSPMKGHSHVYWYRQLPEEGLKFMVYLQKENIIDESGMPKERFSAEFPKEGPSILRIQQVVRGDSAAYFCASSLGTASYNEQFFGPGTRLTVL.

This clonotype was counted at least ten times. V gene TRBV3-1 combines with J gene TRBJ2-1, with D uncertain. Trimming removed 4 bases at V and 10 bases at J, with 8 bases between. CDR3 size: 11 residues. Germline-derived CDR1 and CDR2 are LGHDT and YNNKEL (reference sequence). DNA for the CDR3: TGTGCCAGCAGCCGGGCCGGGGAGCAGTTCTTC. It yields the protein CASSRAGEQFF.

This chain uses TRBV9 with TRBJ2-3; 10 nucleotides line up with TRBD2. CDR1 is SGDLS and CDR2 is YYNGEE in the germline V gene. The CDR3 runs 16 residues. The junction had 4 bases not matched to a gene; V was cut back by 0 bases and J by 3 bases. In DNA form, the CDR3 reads TGTGCCAGCAGCGTAGTGGCACTAGCGGGAACAGATACGCAGTATTTT. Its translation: CASSVVALAGTDTQYF.

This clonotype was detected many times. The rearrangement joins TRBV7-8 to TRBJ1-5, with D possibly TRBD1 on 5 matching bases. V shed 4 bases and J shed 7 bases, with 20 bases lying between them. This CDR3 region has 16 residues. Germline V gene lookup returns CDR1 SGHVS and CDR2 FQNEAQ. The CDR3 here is CASSSLPGDGRQPQHF. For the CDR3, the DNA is TGTGCCAGCAGCTCCCTCCCCGGGGACGGGAGACAGCCCCAGCATTTT.

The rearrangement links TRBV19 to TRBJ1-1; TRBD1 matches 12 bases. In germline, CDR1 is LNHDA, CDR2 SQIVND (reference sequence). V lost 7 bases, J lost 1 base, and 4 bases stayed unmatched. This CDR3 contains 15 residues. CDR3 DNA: TGTGCCAGTACCGGGACAGGGGGCTCGAACACTGAAGCTTTCTTT. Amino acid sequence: CASTGTGGSNTEAFF.

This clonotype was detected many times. The CDR3 sequence: CASSSPGTGDEKLFF. CDR3 coding DNA: TGTGCCAGCAGTTCCCCCGGGACGGGGGATGAAAAACTGTTTTTT. This chain joins TRBV6-1 and TRBJ1-4; maybe TRBD1 (5 bases). The germline V gene encodes CDR1 MNHNS and CDR2 SASEGT. The CDR3 has 15 amino acids. Deletions cut 5 bases from V and 6 bases from J, with 16 bases between.

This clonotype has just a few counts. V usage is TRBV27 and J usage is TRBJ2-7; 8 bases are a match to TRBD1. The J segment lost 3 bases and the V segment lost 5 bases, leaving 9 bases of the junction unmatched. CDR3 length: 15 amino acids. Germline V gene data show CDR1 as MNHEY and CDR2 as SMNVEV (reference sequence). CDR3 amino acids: CASSHTGTGYYEQYF. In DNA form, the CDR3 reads TGTGCCAGCAGTCATACCGGGACAGGATACTACGAGCAGTACTTC.

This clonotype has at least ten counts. In DNA form, the CDR3 reads TGTGCCACCAGCAGAGATTATGACAGGGTCTACGAGCAGTACTTC. Residues: CATSRDYDRVYEQYF. The V gene is TRBV15, the J gene TRBJ2-7, with 7 bases aligning to TRBD1. The CDR3 totals 15 residues. The ends lost 0 bases at V and 3 bases at J; junction bases unmatched: 5. Germline lookup yields CDR1 LNHNV and CDR2 YYDKDF (reference sequence).

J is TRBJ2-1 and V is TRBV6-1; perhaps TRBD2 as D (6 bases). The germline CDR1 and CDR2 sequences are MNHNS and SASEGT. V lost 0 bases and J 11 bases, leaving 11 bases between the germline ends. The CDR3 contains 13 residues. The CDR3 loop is CASSEARGTQQFF. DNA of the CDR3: TGTGCCAGCAGTGAAGCGCGTGGGACTCAGCAGTTCTTC.

The CDR3 here is CASSQGREGASGANVLTF. CDR3 coding DNA: TGTGCCAGCAGCCAAGGGAGGGAGGGAGCCTCTGGGGCCAACGTCCTGACTTTC. The chain is built from TRBV3-1 and TRBJ2-6, with TRBD2 matching 7 bases. V trimming: 1 base; J trimming: 0 bases; junction bases outside the gene matches: 6. Germline V gene lookup returns CDR1 LGHDT and CDR2 YNNKEL (reference sequence). CDR3 length: 18 amino acids.